This passage covers 10 T cell receptor beta chains from one sample sequenced in a study of long-term antiretroviral therapy in people with HIV. A v3.0 immunoSEQ assay was performed at survey level. The data were produced by immunoSEQ multiplex PCR, yet TCRdb's version contains in-frame clones alone and is incomplete. The sample shows approximately 21,000 clones, approximately 90% of them seen only once. The sequenced sample was unsorted PBMCs, obtained 2.3 years after starting antiretroviral therapy. All receptors derive from a man between 60 and 75 years old with HIV.

V and J are TRBV4-1 and TRBJ1-1, with D tentatively TRBD1 (6 bases). This CDR3 has 15 amino acids. V lost 4 bases, J lost 4 bases, and 16 bases lay in between. The germline gives CDR1 MGHRA, CDR2 YSYEKL. The CDR3 bases are TGCGCCAGCAGCCTTGATAGGCAGGGGAGCACTGAAGCTTTCTTT. Translation gives CASSLDRQGSTEAFF.

CDR3 sequence reads: CASRPGTSGGNEQFF. CDR3 bases: TGTGCCAGCAGGCCGGGGACTAGCGGGGGCAATGAGCAGTTCTTC. V gene TRBV27 combines with J gene TRBJ2-1, with 14 bases fitting TRBD2. The germline CDR1 and CDR2 sequences are MNHEY and SMNVEV (reference sequence). J lost 6 bases, V lost 6 bases, and 4 bases had no gene match. The CDR3 spans 15 residues.

V and J are TRBV10-3 and TRBJ2-7; a possible D gene is TRBD1 (5 bases). Germline V gene data show CDR1 as ENHRY and CDR2 as SYGVKD. The CDR3 has 11 amino acids. V lost 6 bases to trimming and J lost 7 bases, with 10 bases between them. CDR3 nucleotide sequence: TGTGCCATCAGGCAGGGTGATGAGCAGTACTTC. Amino acids: CAIRQGDEQYF.

The rearrangement joins TRBV2 to TRBJ2-7, with D possibly matching TRBD1 (6 bases). The CDR3 has 14 residues. V was clipped by 3 bases and J by 2 bases, with 11 bases between them. CDR1 and CDR2 (germline): SNHLY, FYNNEI. CDR3 DNA sequence: TGTGCCAGCAGTGACCAGGGGCAGACCTACGAGCAGTACTTC. This translates into CASSDQGQTYEQYF.

This chain joins TRBV14 and TRBJ1-4, with D possibly TRBD1 on 5 matching bases. Germline lookup yields CDR1 SGHDN and CDR2 FVKESK. Trimming removed 3 bases from V and 1 base from J, with 18 bases in between. There are 18 residues in the CDR3. The CDR3 spells CASSQTRGGAGTNEKLFF. CDR3 DNA: TGTGCCAGCAGCCAGACTAGGGGAGGGGCTGGAACTAATGAAAAACTGTTTTTT.

The chain combines TRBV27 with TRBJ2-7, with D possibly being TRBD2 (6 bases). CDR1 is MNHEY and CDR2 is SMNVEV in the germline V gene (reference sequence). Trimming pared 3 bases from V and 5 bases from J, leaving 17 bases between. CDR3 length equals 15 residues. This CDR3 reads CASSLGGGGRHEQYF. As DNA, the CDR3 is TGTGCCAGCAGTTTGGGTGGGGGAGGTCGTCACGAGCAGTACTTC.

This chain connects TRBV18 to TRBJ2-1; D is perhaps TRBD2 (6 bases). There are 17 residues in the CDR3. The germline V and J ends were trimmed by 3 bases and 4 bases, with 19 bases remaining between them. Germline V gives CDR1 KGHSH, CDR2 LQKENI. The CDR3, as DNA: TGTGCCAGCTCACCTCCAACTCGTCGGGGGAAATACAATGAGCAGTTCTTC. Its protein is CASSPPTRRGKYNEQFF.

The gene calls are TRBV29-1 and TRBJ2-5; D may be TRBD1 (8 bases). Germline values: CDR1 SQVTM, CDR2 ANQGSEA. Trimming left V 5 bases short and J 4 bases short, with 14 bases between. This CDR3 spans 13 amino acids. DNA for the CDR3: TGCAGCGTTCACACAGGGGGGGGAGAGACCCAGTACTTC. This translates into CSVHTGGGETQYF.

This clone was seen once. The chain links TRBV5-4 to TRBJ2-3; a possible D gene is TRBD1 (5 bases). Trimming cost V 6 bases and J 0 bases, with 8 bases left between them. The CDR3 length is 13 residues. The V gene's germline CDR1 is SGHNT and CDR2 YYREEE (reference sequence). The CDR3 is CASNGASTDTQYF. The DNA for the CDR3 is TGTGCCAGCAATGGGGCTAGCACAGATACGCAGTATTTT.

The chain carries TRBV5-3 and TRBJ1-5, with D possibly matching TRBD1 (6 bases). TRBV5-3 is identified as an open reading frame with a role that is uncertain. CDR3 length: 15 residues. V lost 4 bases and J lost 4, with 15 bases in between. The CDR3 DNA is TGTGCCAGAAGCGCGGGACGGACAGTAAATCAGCCCCAGCATTTT. Encoded protein: CARSAGRTVNQPQHF.